Listed below are T cell receptor beta chains from one sample, sequenced in a study of regulatory T cells in long-lasting Graves disease. Each CDR3 protein is one row after TCRdb ran MiXCR on the multiplex PCR reads. The sample lists some 560,000 distinct CDR3 sequences; approximately 16% were seen once. The same data also went into a second study, on T cells in Graves' hyperthyroidism and ophthalmopathy.

The source was peripheral blood mononuclear cells (PBMCs), collected at new diagnosis, from a patient treated with antithyroid drugs. The receptor source for this set is a middle-aged woman with Graves disease. The CDR3 runs from the conserved cysteine through the conserved F or W. The order of the fields is clone size, J gene, D gene, V gene, CDR3 DNA, CDR3 protein. D genes are given only for firm matches. Clone sizes are given selectively: once, few, many, or a class where the clone is expanded.

clone_size: few; j_call: TRBJ1-1; d_call: NA; v_call: TRBV4-1; cdr3_nt: TGCGCCAGCAGCCGATCCGGGACATTTATGAACACTGAAGCTTTCTTT; cdr3_aa: CASSRSGTFMNTEAFF
clone_size: once; j_call: TRBJ1-5; d_call: NA; v_call: TRBV6-2/TRBV6-3; cdr3_nt: TGTGCCAGCAGGCCGCCGAGGGATGGCAATCAGCCCCAGCATTTT; cdr3_aa: CASRPPRDGNQPQHF
clone_size: few; j_call: TRBJ2-6; d_call: NA; v_call: TRBV9; cdr3_nt: TGTGCCAGCAGCGTACGAGGGTCTACTTTCTCTGGGGCCAACGTCCTGACTTTC; cdr3_aa: CASSVRGSTFSGANVLTF
clone_size: many; j_call: TRBJ2-5; d_call: NA; v_call: TRBV18; cdr3_nt: TGTGCCAGCTCACCGATCCCGGACAGAGAAGAGACCCAGTACTTC; cdr3_aa: CASSPIPDREETQYF
clone_size: many; j_call: TRBJ1-1; d_call: NA; v_call: TRBV18; cdr3_nt: TGTGCCAGCTCACCATCCAGGTCCACGAGGACTGAAGCTTTCTTT; cdr3_aa: CASSPSRSTRTEAFF
clone_size: NA; j_call: TRBJ1-1; d_call: TRBD1; v_call: TRBV6-2/TRBV6-3; cdr3_nt: TGTGCCAGCAGTTACCCCGGGACAGGGGTTACTGAAGCTTTCTTT; cdr3_aa: CASSYPGTGVTEAFF
clone_size: many; j_call: TRBJ2-2; d_call: NA; v_call: TRBV28; cdr3_nt: TGTGCCAGCAGACTCCCGGGACACCACTCAACGGGGAGGGCCGGGGAGCTGTTTTTT; cdr3_aa: CASRLPGHHSTGRAGELFF
clone_size: few; j_call: TRBJ1-1; d_call: NA; v_call: TRBV29-1; cdr3_nt: TGCAGCGGGTTGCTTAACACTGAAGCTTTCTTT; cdr3_aa: CSGLLNTEAFF
clone_size: many; j_call: TRBJ1-1; d_call: TRBD1; v_call: TRBV12-3/TRBV12-4; cdr3_nt: TGTGCCAGCAGAGGGACAGAGGGAACTGAAGCTTTCTTT; cdr3_aa: CASRGTEGTEAFF
clone_size: few; j_call: TRBJ2-7; d_call: TRBD2; v_call: TRBV3-1; cdr3_nt: TGTGCCAGCAGCCAAGCCAGCGGGGAAATCTACGAGCAGTACTTC; cdr3_aa: CASSQASGEIYEQYF
clone_size: many; j_call: TRBJ2-1; d_call: TRBD1; v_call: TRBV3-1; cdr3_nt: TGTGCCAGCAGCCAAGAACAGGGGAAGTTCTTC; cdr3_aa: CASSQEQGKFF
clone_size: many; j_call: TRBJ1-1; d_call: NA; v_call: TRBV18; cdr3_nt: TGTGCCAGCTCACCGATTGAGACTGAAGCTTTCTTT; cdr3_aa: CASSPIETEAFF
clone_size: few; j_call: TRBJ2-2; d_call: NA; v_call: TRBV2; cdr3_nt: TGTGCCAGCAGTGAATTGAGGGGCCCCGGGGAGCTGTTTTTT; cdr3_aa: CASSELRGPGELFF
clone_size: many; j_call: TRBJ2-3; d_call: TRBD2; v_call: TRBV20-1; cdr3_nt: TGCAGTGCTCTGTTCCTGACTAGCGGGGTTACAGATACGCAGTATTTT; cdr3_aa: CSALFLTSGVTDTQYF
clone_size: once; j_call: TRBJ1-2; d_call: TRBD1; v_call: TRBV4-1; cdr3_nt: TGCGCCAGCAGCCAAGGGACAGGAGACCCCTATGGCTACACCTTC; cdr3_aa: CASSQGTGDPYGYTF
clone_size: many; j_call: TRBJ1-1; d_call: NA; v_call: TRBV27; cdr3_nt: TGTGCCAGTGTAGACAGGAGCCGATTTGAGGCTTTCTTT; cdr3_aa: CASVDRSRFEAFF
clone_size: few; j_call: TRBJ2-1; d_call: NA; v_call: TRBV28; cdr3_nt: TGTGCCAGCAGTTACTCGTCCCCTCAGGTTTACAATGAGCAGTTCTTC; cdr3_aa: CASSYSSPQVYNEQFF
clone_size: many; j_call: TRBJ2-1; d_call: NA; v_call: TRBV7-3; cdr3_nt: TGTGCCAGCAGCCCCCAGGAGGGGGAGGGAAATGAGCAGTTCTTC; cdr3_aa: CASSPQEGEGNEQFF
clone_size: many; j_call: TRBJ2-7; d_call: TRBD2; v_call: TRBV5-1; cdr3_nt: TGCGCCAGCAGCTTGGGACTAGCGGGGGGGAACTCCTACGAGCAGTACTTC; cdr3_aa: CASSLGLAGGNSYEQYF
clone_size: many; j_call: TRBJ2-7; d_call: TRBD1; v_call: TRBV5-1; cdr3_nt: TGCGCCAGCAGCTTGGTCAGAGGGACAGGGGACCACGAGCAGTACTTC; cdr3_aa: CASSLVRGTGDHEQYF
clone_size: NA; j_call: TRBJ1-1; d_call: NA; v_call: TRBV19; cdr3_nt: TGTGCCAGTAGTATAAATGATGGGGCGGGGGCTGAAGCTTTCTTT; cdr3_aa: CASSINDGAGAEAFF
clone_size: few; j_call: TRBJ2-5; d_call: NA; v_call: TRBV12-3/TRBV12-4; cdr3_nt: TGTGCCAGCAGTCCCCACCCTCGGGGGGCGGGCGGCCAGTACTTC; cdr3_aa: CASSPHPRGAGGQYF
clone_size: few; j_call: TRBJ2-2; d_call: TRBD1; v_call: TRBV4-1; cdr3_nt: TGCGCCAGCAGCCAAACGGGGGGACAGGGAACCGGGGAGCTGTTTTTT; cdr3_aa: CASSQTGGQGTGELFF
clone_size: few; j_call: TRBJ2-5; d_call: TRBD2; v_call: TRBV7-8; cdr3_nt: TGTGCCAGCAGCCAAGGGACTAGCGGGGGGGCCAAAGAGACCCAGTACTTC; cdr3_aa: CASSQGTSGGAKETQYF
clone_size: few; j_call: TRBJ2-7; d_call: NA; v_call: TRBV9; cdr3_nt: TGTGCCAGCAGCGTAGCCCCAGCGGTAGCGACCTACGAGCAGTACTTC; cdr3_aa: CASSVAPAVATYEQYF
clone_size: NA; j_call: TRBJ2-2; d_call: TRBD1; v_call: TRBV9; cdr3_nt: TGTGCCAGCAGCGTCCAAGGGGGACAGGGGTCCACCGGGGAGCTGTTTTTT; cdr3_aa: CASSVQGGQGSTGELFF
clone_size: many; j_call: TRBJ2-3; d_call: NA; v_call: TRBV7-9; cdr3_nt: TGTGCCAGCAGCCTCGCCGATGGGACCACCCCTAGCACAGATACGCAGTATTTT; cdr3_aa: CASSLADGTTPSTDTQYF
clone_size: many; j_call: TRBJ1-1; d_call: TRBD1; v_call: TRBV18; cdr3_nt: TGTGCCAGCTCACATAACAGGGGGCCGGACACTGAAGCTTTCTTT; cdr3_aa: CASSHNRGPDTEAFF
clone_size: many; j_call: TRBJ1-1; d_call: NA; v_call: TRBV18; cdr3_nt: TGTGCCAGCTCACCACGACAGAGGGGAGATACTGAAGCTTTCTTT; cdr3_aa: CASSPRQRGDTEAFF
clone_size: many; j_call: TRBJ2-5; d_call: NA; v_call: TRBV20-1; cdr3_nt: TGCAGTGCTAGAAGCGTAGGGGGAACTGAGACCCAGTACTTC; cdr3_aa: CSARSVGGTETQYF
clone_size: NA; j_call: TRBJ1-2; d_call: TRBD1; v_call: TRBV19; cdr3_nt: TGTGCCACCGGCCCCGGGACAGCCACTAACTATGGCTACACCTTC; cdr3_aa: CATGPGTATNYGYTF
clone_size: many; j_call: TRBJ1-1; d_call: NA; v_call: TRBV6-2/TRBV6-3; cdr3_nt: TGTGCCAGCAGTTACTCGACACTAAATGAAGCTTTCTTT; cdr3_aa: CASSYSTLNEAFF
clone_size: NA; j_call: TRBJ2-5; d_call: TRBD2; v_call: TRBV7-2; cdr3_nt: TGTGCCAGCAGCTCTAGCGGTAGCGGGGGGAGGGTAGAGACCCAGTACTTC; cdr3_aa: CASSSSGSGGRVETQYF
clone_size: many; j_call: TRBJ1-2; d_call: NA; v_call: TRBV6-5; cdr3_nt: TGTGCCAGCAGTTCGTCCAATGTATATGGCTACACCTTC; cdr3_aa: CASSSSNVYGYTF
clone_size: NA; j_call: TRBJ1-2; d_call: NA; v_call: TRBV2; cdr3_nt: TGTGCCGGACACGAAGAAACAGGGTATGGCTACACCTTC; cdr3_aa: CAGHEETGYGYTF
clone_size: many; j_call: TRBJ2-1; d_call: TRBD1; v_call: TRBV20-1; cdr3_nt: TGCAGTGCTAATCGGAACAGGGGCAATGAGCAGTTCTTC; cdr3_aa: CSANRNRGNEQFF
clone_size: many; j_call: TRBJ1-5; d_call: TRBD1; v_call: TRBV2; cdr3_nt: TGCGCCAGCAGCTCACAGGGGGCGGGCAATCAGCCCCAGCATTTT; cdr3_aa: CASSSQGAGNQPQHF
clone_size: NA; j_call: TRBJ2-1; d_call: NA; v_call: TRBV2; cdr3_nt: TGTGCCAGCAGTGAAATAGAAGGGCGTCATTTCTACAATGAGCAGTTCTTC; cdr3_aa: CASSEIEGRHFYNEQFF
clone_size: NA; j_call: TRBJ1-2; d_call: TRBD1; v_call: TRBV20-1; cdr3_nt: TGCAGTGCTAGCCGGGACAGGGGCTATGGCTACACCTTC; cdr3_aa: CSASRDRGYGYTF
clone_size: many; j_call: TRBJ1-5; d_call: NA; v_call: TRBV2; cdr3_nt: TGTGCCAGCAGTGAAGACCCAGGGGTTACGGGACAGCCCCAGCATTTT; cdr3_aa: CASSEDPGVTGQPQHF
clone_size: NA; j_call: TRBJ1-4; d_call: TRBD1; v_call: TRBV27; cdr3_nt: TGTGCCAGCAGTATCGGGACAGGGGTTTCGGAACTGTTTTTT; cdr3_aa: CASSIGTGVSELFF
clone_size: many; j_call: TRBJ1-2; d_call: TRBD1; v_call: TRBV20-1; cdr3_nt: TGCAGTGCCCGGACAGGGAAGGGCTACACCTTC; cdr3_aa: CSARTGKGYTF
clone_size: NA; j_call: TRBJ2-3; d_call: NA; v_call: TRBV7-6; cdr3_nt: TGTGCCAGCGGCTTAGGCTTCCCCAGCGGGTTTAGCACAGATACGCAGTATTTT; cdr3_aa: CASGLGFPSGFSTDTQYF
clone_size: many; j_call: TRBJ2-4; d_call: NA; v_call: TRBV27; cdr3_nt: TGTGCCAGCAGTTTTACGGGGGTAGGACGCATTCAGTACTTC; cdr3_aa: CASSFTGVGRIQYF
clone_size: many; j_call: TRBJ1-5; d_call: TRBD1; v_call: TRBV15; cdr3_nt: TGTGCCACCAGCCGGACAGGGGCAGATCAGCCCCAGCATTTT; cdr3_aa: CATSRTGADQPQHF
clone_size: many; j_call: TRBJ1-2; d_call: TRBD1; v_call: TRBV6-1; cdr3_nt: TGTGCCAGCAGGGTGACAACAGGGGGCGATGGCTACACCTTC; cdr3_aa: CASRVTTGGDGYTF
clone_size: NA; j_call: TRBJ2-2; d_call: NA; v_call: TRBV19; cdr3_nt: TGTGCCAGTTTAAACGGGGCCTTGGGCGGGGAGCTGTTTTTT; cdr3_aa: CASLNGALGGELFF
clone_size: many; j_call: TRBJ2-3; d_call: TRBD2; v_call: TRBV3-1; cdr3_nt: TGTGCCAGCAGACCGAGCGGGGGCACAGATACGCAGTATTTT; cdr3_aa: CASRPSGGTDTQYF
clone_size: many; j_call: TRBJ1-2; d_call: NA; v_call: TRBV6-5; cdr3_nt: TGTGCCAGCAGTTCCAAAAAAGATGGCTACACCTTC; cdr3_aa: CASSSKKDGYTF
clone_size: many; j_call: TRBJ2-2; d_call: NA; v_call: TRBV5-5; cdr3_nt: TGTGCCAGCAGCTGGGCAGGAGGCGGGGAGCTGTTTTTT; cdr3_aa: CASSWAGGGELFF
clone_size: many; j_call: TRBJ1-6; d_call: NA; v_call: TRBV27; cdr3_nt: TGTGCCAGCAGTCCGTATCTGGATCACGTATCACCCCTCCACTTT; cdr3_aa: CASSPYLDHVSPLHF
clone_size: many; j_call: TRBJ1-2; d_call: NA; v_call: TRBV2; cdr3_nt: TGTGCCAGCAGTTGGGCCTCCGGGACCGCAGTCTATGGCTACACCTTC; cdr3_aa: CASSWASGTAVYGYTF
clone_size: many; j_call: TRBJ2-6; d_call: TRBD2; v_call: TRBV2; cdr3_nt: TGTGCATCCGCGGGGGAATCCGGGGCCAACGTCCTGACTTTC; cdr3_aa: CASAGESGANVLTF
clone_size: many; j_call: TRBJ2-1; d_call: NA; v_call: TRBV7-3; cdr3_nt: TGTGCCAGCAGCTTAGACCAGACTTTAATGCAGTTCTTC; cdr3_aa: CASSLDQTLMQFF
clone_size: many; j_call: TRBJ1-1; d_call: NA; v_call: TRBV11-3; cdr3_nt: TGTGCCAGCAGCTTAGAGGAGGGCACTGAAGCTTTCTTT; cdr3_aa: CASSLEEGTEAFF